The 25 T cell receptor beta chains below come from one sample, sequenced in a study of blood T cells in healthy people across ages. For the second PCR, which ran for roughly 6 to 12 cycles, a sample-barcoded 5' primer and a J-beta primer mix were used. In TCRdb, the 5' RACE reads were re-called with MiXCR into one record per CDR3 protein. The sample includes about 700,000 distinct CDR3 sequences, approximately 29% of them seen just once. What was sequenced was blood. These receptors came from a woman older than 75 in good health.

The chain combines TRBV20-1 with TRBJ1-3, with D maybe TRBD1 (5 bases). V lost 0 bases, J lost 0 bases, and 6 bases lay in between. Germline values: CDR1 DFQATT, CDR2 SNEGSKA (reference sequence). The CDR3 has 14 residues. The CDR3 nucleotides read TGCAGTGCTAGAGAAGGGGTCTCTGGAAACACCATATATTTT. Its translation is CSAREGVSGNTIYF.

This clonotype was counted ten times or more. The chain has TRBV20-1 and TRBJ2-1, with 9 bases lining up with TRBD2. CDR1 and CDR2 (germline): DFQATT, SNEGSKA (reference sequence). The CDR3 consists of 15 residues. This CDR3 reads CSAEALAGSLMEQFF. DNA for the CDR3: TGCAGCGCCGAAGCTCTAGCGGGGTCTCTCATGGAGCAGTTCTTC.

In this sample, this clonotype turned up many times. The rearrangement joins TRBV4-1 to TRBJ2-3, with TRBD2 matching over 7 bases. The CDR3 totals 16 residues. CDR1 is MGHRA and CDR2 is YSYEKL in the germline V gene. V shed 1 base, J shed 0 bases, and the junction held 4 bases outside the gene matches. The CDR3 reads CASSQVGGSSTDTQYF. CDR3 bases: TGCGCCAGCAGCCAAGTGGGGGGGTCTAGCACAGATACGCAGTATTTT.

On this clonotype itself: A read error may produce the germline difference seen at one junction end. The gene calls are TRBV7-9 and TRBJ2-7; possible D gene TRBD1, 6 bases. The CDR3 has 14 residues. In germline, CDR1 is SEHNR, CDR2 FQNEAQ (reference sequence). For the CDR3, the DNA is TGTGCCGGCAGCTTAGCCGGCAGGGGATACGAGCAGTACTTC. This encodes CAGSLAGRGYEQYF. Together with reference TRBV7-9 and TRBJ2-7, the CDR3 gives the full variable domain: DTGVSQNPRHKITKRGQNVTFRCDPISEHNRLYWYRQTLGQGPEFLTYFQNEAQLEKSRLLSDRFSAERPKGSFSTLEIQRTEQGDSAMYLCAGSLAGRGYEQYFGPGTRLTVT.

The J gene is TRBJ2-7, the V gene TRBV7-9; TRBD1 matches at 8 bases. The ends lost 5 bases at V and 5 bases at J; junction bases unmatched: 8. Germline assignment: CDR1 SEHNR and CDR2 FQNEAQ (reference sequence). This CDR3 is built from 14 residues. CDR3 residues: CASSPGQGVNEQYF. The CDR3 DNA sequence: TGTGCCAGCAGCCCAGGACAGGGAGTGAACGAGCAGTACTTC.

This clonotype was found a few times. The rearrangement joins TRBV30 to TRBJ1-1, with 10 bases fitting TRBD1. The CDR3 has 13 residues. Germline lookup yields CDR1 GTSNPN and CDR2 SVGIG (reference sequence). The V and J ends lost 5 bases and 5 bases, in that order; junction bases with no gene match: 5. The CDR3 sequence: CAWHRDRGTEAFF. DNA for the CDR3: TGTGCCTGGCACCGGGACAGGGGAACTGAAGCTTTCTTT.

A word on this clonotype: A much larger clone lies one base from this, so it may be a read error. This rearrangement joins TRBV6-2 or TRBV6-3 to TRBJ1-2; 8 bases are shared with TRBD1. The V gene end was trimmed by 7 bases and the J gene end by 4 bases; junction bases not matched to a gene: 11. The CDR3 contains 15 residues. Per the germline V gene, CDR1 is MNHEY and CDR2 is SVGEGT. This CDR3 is CASNPGQGSSYGYTF. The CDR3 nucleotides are TGTGCCAGCAACCCAGGACAGGGCTCCTCCTATGGCTACACCTTC.

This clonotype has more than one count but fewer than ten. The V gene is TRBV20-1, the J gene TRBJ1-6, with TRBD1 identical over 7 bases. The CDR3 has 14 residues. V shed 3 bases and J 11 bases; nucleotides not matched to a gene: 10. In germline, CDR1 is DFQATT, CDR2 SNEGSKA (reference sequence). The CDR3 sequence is CSASKTGVNPPLHF. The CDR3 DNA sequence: TGCAGTGCTAGTAAAACAGGGGTAAATCCACCCCTCCACTTT.

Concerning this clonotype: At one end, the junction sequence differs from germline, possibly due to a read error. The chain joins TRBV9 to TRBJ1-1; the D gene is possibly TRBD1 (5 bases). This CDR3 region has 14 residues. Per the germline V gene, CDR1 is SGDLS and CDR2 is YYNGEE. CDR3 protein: CASSVAGSGTGAFF. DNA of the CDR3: TGTGCCAGCAGCGTAGCAGGGTCGGGCACTGGAGCTTTCTTT.

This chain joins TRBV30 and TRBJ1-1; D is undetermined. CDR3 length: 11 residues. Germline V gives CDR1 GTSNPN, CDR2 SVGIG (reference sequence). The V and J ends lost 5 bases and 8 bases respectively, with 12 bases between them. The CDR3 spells CAWANTKEAFF. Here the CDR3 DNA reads TGTGCCTGGGCTAATACCAAGGAAGCTTTCTTT.

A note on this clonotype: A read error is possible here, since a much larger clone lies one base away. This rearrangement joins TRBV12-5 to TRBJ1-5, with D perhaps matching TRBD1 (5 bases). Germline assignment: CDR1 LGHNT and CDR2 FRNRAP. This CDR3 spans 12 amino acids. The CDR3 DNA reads TGTGCTAGTGAAGGGGTAAATGCGCCCCGGCATTTT. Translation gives CASEGVNAPRHF.

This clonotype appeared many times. The CDR3 spells CASSFIGDEQYF. DNA of the CDR3: TGTGCCAGCAGTTTTATAGGAGACGAGCAGTACTTC. The chain combines TRBV6-6 with TRBJ2-7; D ambiguous. The length of the CDR3 is 12 residues. V was clipped by 4 bases and J by 5 bases, with 9 bases between them. Germline V CDR1 and CDR2: MNHNY, SVGAGI (reference sequence).

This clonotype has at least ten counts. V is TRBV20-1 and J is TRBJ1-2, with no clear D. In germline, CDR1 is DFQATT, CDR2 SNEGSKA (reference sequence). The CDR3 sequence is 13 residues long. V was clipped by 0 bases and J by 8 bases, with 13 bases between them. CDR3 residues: CSARDLLGHGYTF. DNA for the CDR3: TGCAGTGCTAGAGATCTCCTCGGGCACGGCTACACCTTC.

CDR3 nucleotides: TGTGCCAGCAGTTACGCGTTCGAGGGTGGCGAGCAGTACTTC. Translated, it gives CASSYAFEGGEQYF. The rearrangement joins TRBV6-2 or TRBV6-3 to TRBJ2-7, with D tentatively TRBD2 (5 bases). Trimming took off 2 bases at V and 6 bases at J, with 14 bases between the two ends. CDR3 size: 14 residues. The germline gives CDR1 MNHEY, CDR2 SVGEGT.

The CDR3 coding sequence is TGTGCCAGCAGTCCGGGGCTGGGTCTAGGCGGCAATCAGCCCCAGCATTTT. It encodes CASSPGLGLGGNQPQHF. V and J are TRBV27 and TRBJ1-5; perhaps TRBD1 as D (5 bases). Germline values: CDR1 MNHEY, CDR2 SMNVEV (reference sequence). The CDR3 runs 17 residues. The V and J ends lost 5 bases and 2 bases respectively, with 19 bases between them.

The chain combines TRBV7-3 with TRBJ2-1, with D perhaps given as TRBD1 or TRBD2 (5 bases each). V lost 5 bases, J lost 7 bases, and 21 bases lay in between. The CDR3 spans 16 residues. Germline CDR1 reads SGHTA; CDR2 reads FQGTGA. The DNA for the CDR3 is TGTGCCAGCAGCCTAAAGCCGGGACCCTCGGGGAATGAGCAGTTCTTC. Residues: CASSLKPGPSGNEQFF.

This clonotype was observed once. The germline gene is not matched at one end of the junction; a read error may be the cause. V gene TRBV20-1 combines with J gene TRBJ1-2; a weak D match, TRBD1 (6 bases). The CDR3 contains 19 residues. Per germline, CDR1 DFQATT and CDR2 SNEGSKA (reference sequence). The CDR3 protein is CSARTRPGHRPPTNCGYTF. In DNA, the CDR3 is TGCAGTGCTAGAACTAGACCGGGACACCGCCCGCCGACTAACTGTGGCTACACCTTC.

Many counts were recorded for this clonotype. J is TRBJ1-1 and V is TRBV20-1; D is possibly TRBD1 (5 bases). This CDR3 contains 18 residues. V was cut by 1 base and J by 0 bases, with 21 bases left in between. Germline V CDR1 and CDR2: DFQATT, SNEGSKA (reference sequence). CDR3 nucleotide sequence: TGCAGTGCTAGAGTCCCACTAGTAGAGGGACTGATGAACACTGAAGCTTTCTTT. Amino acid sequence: CSARVPLVEGLMNTEAFF.

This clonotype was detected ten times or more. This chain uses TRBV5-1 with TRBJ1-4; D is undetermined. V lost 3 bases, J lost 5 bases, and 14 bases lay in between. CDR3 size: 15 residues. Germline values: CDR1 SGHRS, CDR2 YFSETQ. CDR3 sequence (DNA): TGCGCCAGCAGCTCGGTTCCCGGTCGGAATGAAAAACTGTTTTTT. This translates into CASSSVPGRNEKLFF.

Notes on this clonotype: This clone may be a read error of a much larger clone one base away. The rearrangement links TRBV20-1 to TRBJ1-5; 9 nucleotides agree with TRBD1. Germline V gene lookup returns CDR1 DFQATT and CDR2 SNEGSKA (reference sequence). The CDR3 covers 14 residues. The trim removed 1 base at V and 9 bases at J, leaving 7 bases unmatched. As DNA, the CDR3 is TGCAGTGCTAGAGGGGACAGGGACCATCGGCCCCAGCATTTT. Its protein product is CSARGDRDHRPQHF.

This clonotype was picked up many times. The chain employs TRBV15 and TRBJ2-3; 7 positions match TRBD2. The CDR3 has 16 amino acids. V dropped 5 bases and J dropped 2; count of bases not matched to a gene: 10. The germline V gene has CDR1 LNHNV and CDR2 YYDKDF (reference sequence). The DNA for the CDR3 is TGTGCCACCAGCGGGGGAGCGGGGATGTCCACAGATACGCAGTATTTT. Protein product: CATSGGAGMSTDTQYF.

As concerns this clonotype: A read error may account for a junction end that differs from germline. CDR3 residues: CATSASPSQPRHF. The CDR3, as DNA: TGTGCCACCAGTGCATCTCCCAGTCAGCCCCGGCATTTT. The V gene is TRBV24-1, the J gene TRBJ1-5; no clear D. There are 13 residues in the CDR3. Germline CDR1 reads KGHDR; CDR2 reads SFDVKD.

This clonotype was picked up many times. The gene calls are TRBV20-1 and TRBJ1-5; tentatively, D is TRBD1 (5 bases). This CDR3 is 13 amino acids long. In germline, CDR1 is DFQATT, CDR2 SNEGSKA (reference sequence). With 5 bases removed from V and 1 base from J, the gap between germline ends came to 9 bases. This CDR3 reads CSAPRQSNQPQHF. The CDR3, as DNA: TGCAGTGCTCCTCGACAGAGCAATCAGCCCCAGCATTTT.

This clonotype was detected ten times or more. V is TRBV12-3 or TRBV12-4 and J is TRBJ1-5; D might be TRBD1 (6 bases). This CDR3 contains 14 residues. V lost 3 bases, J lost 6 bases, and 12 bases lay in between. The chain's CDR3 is CASSFRGAAQPQHF. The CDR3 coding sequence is TGTGCCAGCAGTTTTCGGGGGGCGGCTCAGCCCCAGCATTTT.

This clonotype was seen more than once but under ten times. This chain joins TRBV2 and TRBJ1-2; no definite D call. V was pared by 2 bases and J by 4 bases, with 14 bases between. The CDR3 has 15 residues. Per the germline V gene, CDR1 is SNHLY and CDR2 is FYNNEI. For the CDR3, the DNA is TGTGCCAGCAGTGAACCGGGAGACCTTGGCTATGGCTACACCTTC. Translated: CASSEPGDLGYGYTF.